Below, one T cell receptor (beta chain) is given with its context. These data originate in a study of shared T cell receptors in the human thymus. Clones were read by immunoSEQ multiplex PCR, and TCRdb kept only the in-frame ones, dropping some. The sample has 600,000 or so clones, around 87% seen once. Trimming removed 4 bases at V and 6 bases at J, with 10 bases between. The CDR3 consists of 13 residues. Germline-derived CDR1 and CDR2 are LNHNV and YYDKDF (reference sequence). These data were also filed under a second study, of human thymus T cells. From that report: Corrective heart surgery yielded the resections from which the thymus tissue came. It looked as if thymic and blood repertoires used V and J genes in a biased way.

The sample taken for sequencing was thymocytes. The rearrangement uses TRBV15 and TRBJ2-1; D uncertain. This clonotype was obtained from a boy under two years old with a congenital heart defect. The CDR3 here is CATSKGWANEQFF. The CDR3 DNA follows: TGTGCCACCAGCAAAGGATGGGCCAATGAGCAGTTCTTC.